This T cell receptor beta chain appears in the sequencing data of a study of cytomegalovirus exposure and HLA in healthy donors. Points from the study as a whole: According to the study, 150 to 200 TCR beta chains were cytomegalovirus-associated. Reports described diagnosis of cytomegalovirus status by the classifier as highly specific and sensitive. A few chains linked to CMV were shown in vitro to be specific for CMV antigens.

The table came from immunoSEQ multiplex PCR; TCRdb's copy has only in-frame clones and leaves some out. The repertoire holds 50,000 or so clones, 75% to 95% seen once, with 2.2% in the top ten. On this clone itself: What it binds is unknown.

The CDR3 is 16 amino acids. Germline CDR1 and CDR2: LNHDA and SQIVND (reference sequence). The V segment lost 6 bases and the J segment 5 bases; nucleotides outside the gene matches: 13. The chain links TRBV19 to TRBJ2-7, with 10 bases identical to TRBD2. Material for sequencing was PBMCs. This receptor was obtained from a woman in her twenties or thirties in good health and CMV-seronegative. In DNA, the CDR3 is TGTGCCAGTAGACCGTCACAAGCGGGAGGGGCCGACGAGCAGTACTTC. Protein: CASRPSQAGGADEQYF.